These T cell receptor beta chains were read from a single sample in a study of blood T cell repertoires in COVID-19. Here immunoSEQ multiplex PCR was the method, and the copy in TCRdb shows in-frame clones only, minus some. The sample has hundreds of thousands of clones; 70% to 90% are singletons. The source material was peripheral blood. Receptor source: a woman between 25 and 40 years old with COVID-19, enrolled during active disease. The CDR3 runs from the conserved cysteine through the conserved F or W. Fields, in order: J gene, V gene, CDR3 protein.

TRBJ1-2 TRBV6-4 CASSDEPDRSYGYTF
TRBJ2-5 TRBV3-1/TRBV3-2 CASSSSLAGLKETQYF
TRBJ2-1 TRBV7-7 CASSLDGTSGDNEQFF
TRBJ2-3 TRBV4-2 CASSDGTRRGPDTQYF
TRBJ1-5 TRBV3-1/TRBV3-2 CASSQGGGNQPQHF
TRBJ2-3 TRBV4-1 CASSQVGRGSLGFPDTQYF
TRBJ2-3 TRBV13 CASSLEWQAAQYF
TRBJ1-5 TRBV9 CASSGLPSLNQPQHF
TRBJ2-1 TRBV6-4 CASSLDSYNEQFF
TRBJ1-4 TRBV28 CASTINTGEKLFF
TRBJ1-5 TRBV15 CATSRDMEAVNQPQHF
TRBJ1-5 TRBV6-5 CASSYASGGMYQPQHF
TRBJ2-3 TRBV12-3/TRBV12-4 CASSFLTDTQYF
TRBJ1-4 TRBV7-9 CASSHRFPNEKLFF
TRBJ2-5 TRBV4-2 CASSQAGGGETQYF
TRBJ2-1 TRBV11-2 CASSWTPSGAEQFF
TRBJ1-2 TRBV25-1 CASSEYGDRDYGYTF
TRBJ2-7 TRBV18 CASSPPTGGREQYF
TRBJ1-4 TRBV3-1/TRBV3-2 CASSQGSQPAEKLFF
TRBJ2-2 TRBV6-1 CASSSRVGELFF
TRBJ2-6 TRBV5-1 CASSRTGMGSGANVLTF
TRBJ2-5 TRBV7-2 CASSPGQGVEETQYF
TRBJ2-1 TRBV4-3 CASSQDPVARYNEQFF
TRBJ1-2 TRBV7-2 CASSLAIRDYGYTF
TRBJ1-2 TRBV6-5 CASSYGQGAGYTF
TRBJ2-3 TRBV7-9 CASIAWGGADTQYF
TRBJ1-1 TRBV7-2 CASSSTLETEAFF
TRBJ1-2 TRBV19 CASSTGVLANYGYTF
TRBJ2-3 TRBV6-6 CASSRSPDTQYF
TRBJ1-2 TRBV18 CASSPPNLGGYRANYGYTF
TRBJ2-1 TRBV7-6 CASSLRPWRGTGLNEQFF
TRBJ2-1 TRBV6-2/TRBV6-3 CASSGTSGFNEQFF
TRBJ2-3 TRBV6-1 CASSVLAGSTTDTQYF
TRBJ1-2 TRBV6-1 CASSEVGTASNYGYTF
TRBJ2-3 TRBV5-1 CASSSQGDTDTQYF
TRBJ1-2 TRBV10-1 CASSESRQGSYGYTF
TRBJ2-1 TRBV14 CASSQAGGRNEQFF
TRBJ1-4 TRBV19 CASSMQVQSYEKLFF
TRBJ1-1 TRBV7-8 CASSLVRMGEAFF
TRBJ2-3 TRBV6-5 CASSLAGGRTDTQYF
TRBJ2-5 TRBV5-1 CASRSAGGPETQYF
TRBJ1-1 TRBV6-9 CASSQNPGITRAFF
TRBJ2-7 TRBV5-8 CASSLEVSSGYSYEQYF
TRBJ2-3 TRBV10-2 CASSAGGDTQYF
TRBJ1-2 TRBV5-4 CASSLDAAGQGNYGYTF
TRBJ2-1 TRBV2 CASSESTSPDEQFF
TRBJ1-1 TRBV6-2/TRBV6-3 CASSWGRRTEAFF
TRBJ2-5 TRBV5-1 CASSPLLGTGTGETQYF
TRBJ2-3 TRBV19 CASSAQQGQGIPDTQYF
TRBJ1-4 TRBV6-5 CASRRDRGREKLFF
TRBJ2-1 TRBV2 CASSGEGQGWVSSYNEQFF
TRBJ1-1 TRBV29-1 CSVERQGSTEAFF
TRBJ1-1 TRBV28 CASILSPVRNTEAFF
TRBJ2-1 TRBV3-1/TRBV3-2 CASSLPGLAGVRFQSDEQFF
TRBJ2-4 TRBV6-2/TRBV6-3 CASSLQAILGAKNIQYF